This T cell receptor beta chain comes out of a study of blood T cell repertoires in COVID-19. Study background: There were acute and convalescent COVID-19 samples, and they came from the United States, Italy and Spain.

V shed 3 bases and J 7 bases; nucleotides not matched to a gene: 7. Germline values: CDR1 SGHKS, CDR2 YYEKEE (reference sequence). This CDR3 has 14 residues. TCRdb's copy holds only in-frame clones and misses some; the assay was immunoSEQ multiplex PCR. The data show about 190,000 clones, with about 88% seen just once and 1.5% to 2% held by the top ten. This receptor was obtained from a man between 18 and 29 years old with active or convalescent COVID-19. The rearrangement uses TRBV5-5 and TRBJ1-3; 7 positions match TRBD1. Sample: peripheral blood. CDR3 sequence: CASSSTGVGNTIYF. CDR3 in DNA: TGTGCCAGCAGCTCTACAGGGGTCGGGAACACCATATATTTT.